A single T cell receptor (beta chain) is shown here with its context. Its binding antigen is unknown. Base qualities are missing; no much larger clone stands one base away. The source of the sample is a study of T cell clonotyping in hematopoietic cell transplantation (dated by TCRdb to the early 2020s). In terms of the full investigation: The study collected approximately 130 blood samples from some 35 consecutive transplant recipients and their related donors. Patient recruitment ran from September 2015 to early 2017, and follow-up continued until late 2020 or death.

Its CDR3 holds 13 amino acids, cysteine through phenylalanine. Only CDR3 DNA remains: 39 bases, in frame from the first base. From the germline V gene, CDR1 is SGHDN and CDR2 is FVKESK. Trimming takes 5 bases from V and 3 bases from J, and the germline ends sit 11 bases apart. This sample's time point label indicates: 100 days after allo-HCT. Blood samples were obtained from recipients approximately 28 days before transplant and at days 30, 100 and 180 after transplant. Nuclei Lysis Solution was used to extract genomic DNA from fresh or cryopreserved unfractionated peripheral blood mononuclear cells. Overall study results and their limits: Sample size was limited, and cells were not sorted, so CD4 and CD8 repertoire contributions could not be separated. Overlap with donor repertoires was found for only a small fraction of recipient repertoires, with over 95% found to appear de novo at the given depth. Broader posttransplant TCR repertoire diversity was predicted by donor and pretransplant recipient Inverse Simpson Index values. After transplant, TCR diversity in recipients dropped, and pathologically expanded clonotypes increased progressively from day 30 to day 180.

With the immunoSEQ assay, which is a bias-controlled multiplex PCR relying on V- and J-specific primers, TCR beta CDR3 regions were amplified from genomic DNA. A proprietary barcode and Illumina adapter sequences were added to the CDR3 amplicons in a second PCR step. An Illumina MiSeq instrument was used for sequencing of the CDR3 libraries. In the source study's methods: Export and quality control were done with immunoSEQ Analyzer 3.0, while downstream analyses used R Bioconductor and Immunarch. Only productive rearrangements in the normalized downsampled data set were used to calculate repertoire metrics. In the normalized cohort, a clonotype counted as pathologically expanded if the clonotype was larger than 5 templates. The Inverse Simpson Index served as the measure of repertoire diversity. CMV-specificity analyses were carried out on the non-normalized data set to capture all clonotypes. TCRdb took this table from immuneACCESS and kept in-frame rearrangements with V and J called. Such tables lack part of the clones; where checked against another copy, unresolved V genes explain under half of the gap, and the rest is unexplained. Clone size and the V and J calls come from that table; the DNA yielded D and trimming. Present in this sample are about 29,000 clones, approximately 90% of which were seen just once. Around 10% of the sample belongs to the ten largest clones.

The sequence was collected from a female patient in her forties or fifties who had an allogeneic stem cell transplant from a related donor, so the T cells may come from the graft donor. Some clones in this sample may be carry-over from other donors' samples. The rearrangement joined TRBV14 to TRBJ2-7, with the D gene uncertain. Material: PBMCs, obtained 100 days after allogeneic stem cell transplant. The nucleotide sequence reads TGTGCCAGCAGCTCGCGATGGAACTACGAGCAGTACTTC. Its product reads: CASSSRWNYEQYF.